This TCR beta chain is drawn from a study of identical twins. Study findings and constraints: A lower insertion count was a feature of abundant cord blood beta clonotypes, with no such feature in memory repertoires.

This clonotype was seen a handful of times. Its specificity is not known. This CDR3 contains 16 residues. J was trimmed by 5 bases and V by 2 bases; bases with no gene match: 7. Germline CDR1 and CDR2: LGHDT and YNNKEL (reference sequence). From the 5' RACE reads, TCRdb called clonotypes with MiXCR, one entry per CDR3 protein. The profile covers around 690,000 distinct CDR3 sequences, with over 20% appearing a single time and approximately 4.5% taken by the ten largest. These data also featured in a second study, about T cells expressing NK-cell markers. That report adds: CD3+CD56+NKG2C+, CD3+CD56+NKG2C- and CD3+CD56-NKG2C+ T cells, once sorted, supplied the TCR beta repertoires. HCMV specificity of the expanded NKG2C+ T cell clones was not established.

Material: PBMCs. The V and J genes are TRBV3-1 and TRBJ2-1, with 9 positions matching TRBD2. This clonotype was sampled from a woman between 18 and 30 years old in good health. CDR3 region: CASSQLSGRDHNEQFF. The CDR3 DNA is TGTGCCAGCAGCCAACTTAGCGGGAGAGACCACAATGAGCAGTTCTTC.